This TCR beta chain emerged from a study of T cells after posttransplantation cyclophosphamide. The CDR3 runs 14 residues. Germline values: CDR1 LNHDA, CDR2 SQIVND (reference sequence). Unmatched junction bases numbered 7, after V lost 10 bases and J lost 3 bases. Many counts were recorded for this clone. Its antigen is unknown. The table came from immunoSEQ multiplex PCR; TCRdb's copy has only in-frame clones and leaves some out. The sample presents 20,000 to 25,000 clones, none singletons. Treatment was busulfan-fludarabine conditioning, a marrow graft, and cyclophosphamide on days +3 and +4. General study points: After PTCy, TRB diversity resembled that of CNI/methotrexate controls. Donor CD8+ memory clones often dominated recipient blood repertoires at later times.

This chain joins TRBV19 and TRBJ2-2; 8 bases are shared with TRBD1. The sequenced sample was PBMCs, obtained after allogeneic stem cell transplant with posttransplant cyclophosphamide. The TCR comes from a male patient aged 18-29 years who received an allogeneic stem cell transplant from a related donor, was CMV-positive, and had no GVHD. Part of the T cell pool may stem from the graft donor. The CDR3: CATKQGDDTGELFF. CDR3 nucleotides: TGTGCCACCAAACAGGGGGATGACACCGGGGAGCTGTTTTTT.